These 14 T cell receptor beta chains were all obtained from the same sample, sequenced in a study of T-cell reconstitution after alpha-beta-depleted transplantation in children. Unique molecular identifiers tagged the TCRbeta library. MiXCR was run by TCRdb on the PCR reads, yielding one entry per CDR3 protein. The repertoire has a few hundred thousand distinct CDR3 sequences, roughly 25% of them found once; the top ten carry around 4.8%. Specimen: PBMCs, mostly from graft donor cells, collected 360 days after TCRalphabeta/CD19-depleted stem cell transplant. The source is a female patient between 2 and 15 years old who had a stem cell transplant for congenital amegakaryocytic thrombocytopenia, so the T cells may come from the graft donor.

This clonotype was picked up many times. V usage is TRBV28 and J usage is TRBJ2-5; 7 bases match TRBD1. The CDR3 sequence is 14 residues long. Looked up from germline, CDR1 is MDHEN and CDR2 is SYDVKM. V lost 7 bases, J lost 3 bases, and 8 bases stayed unmatched. CDR3 coding DNA: TGTGCCAGCACTACTCGAGGGACAGAAGAGACCCAGTACTTC. Amino acids: CASTTRGTEETQYF.

This clonotype was found a few times. This rearrangement joins TRBV5-1 to TRBJ2-5, with D hard to call. The CDR3 is 14 amino acids. Trimming stripped 4 bases from V and 1 base from J, with 11 bases between. CDR1 is SGHRS and CDR2 is YFSETQ in the germline V gene. CDR3 sequence (DNA): TGCGCCAGCAGCCCCCCCCGGGTCCAAGAGACCCAGTACTTC. Translating gives CASSPPRVQETQYF.

This clonotype was counted ten times or more. The chain has TRBV29-1 and TRBJ2-7; TRBD1 aligns across 7 bases. The CDR3 runs to 13 residues. CDR1 is SQVTM, CDR2 ANQGSEA, per germline. V lost 5 bases and J lost 5; bases outside the gene matches: 9. Here the CDR3 DNA reads TGCAGCGTTTTACAGGGGTTGGGCCACGAGCAGTACTTC. Protein sequence: CSVLQGLGHEQYF.

This clonotype appeared a few times. The chain couples TRBV7-2 to TRBJ2-3; D is perhaps TRBD1 or TRBD2 (5 bases each). The V and J ends lost 6 bases and 5 bases respectively, with 18 bases between them. Germline assignment: CDR1 SGHTA and CDR2 FQGNSA. This CDR3 has 15 residues. The CDR3 coding sequence is TGTGCCAGCAGTCAGGCAACCGGGGCGATAGATACGCAGTATTTT. This encodes CASSQATGAIDTQYF.

J is TRBJ2-2 and V is TRBV3-1; either TRBD1 or TRBD2 may fit D (5 bases each). Per germline, CDR1 LGHDT and CDR2 YNNKEL (reference sequence). The ends were cut back, 4 bases at V and 4 bases at J, with 16 bases in the middle. The CDR3 loop spans 16 amino acids. The CDR3 nucleotides read TGTGCCAGCAGCCCCCGCCAGGGAGCAAGCACCGGGGAGCTGTTTTTT. Encoded protein: CASSPRQGASTGELFF. Together with reference TRBV3-1 and TRBJ2-2, the CDR3 gives the full variable domain: DTAVSQTPKYLVTQMGNDKSIKCEQNLGHDTMYWYKQDSKKFLKIMFSYNNKELIINETVPNRFSPKSPDKAHLNLHINSLELGDSAVYFCASSPRQGASTGELFFGEGSRLTVL.

A few counts support this clonotype. The V call is TRBV3-1, the J call TRBJ1-2, with D unresolved. The CDR3 spans 14 residues. The ends were cut back, 0 bases at V and 4 bases at J, with 9 bases in the middle. CDR1 and CDR2 from the germline V gene are LGHDT and YNNKEL (reference sequence). The CDR3 coding sequence is TGTGCCAGCAGCCAAGATGTACTTGTCTATGGCTACACCTTC. Protein product: CASSQDVLVYGYTF.

The chain combines TRBV7-2 with TRBJ2-2; D is unclear. CDR3 length: 15 residues. From germline, CDR1 is SGHTA and CDR2 FQGNSA. V was cut by 3 bases and J by 4 bases, with 12 bases left in between. In nucleotides, the CDR3 is TGTGCCAGCAGCTTCCCCAGCCCGGGCACCGGGGAGCTGTTTTTT. Translation gives CASSFPSPGTGELFF.

Ten or more counts support this clonotype. This chain connects TRBV6-5 to TRBJ1-1; D not resolved. CDR1 is MNHEY, CDR2 SVGAGI, per germline. The CDR3 runs 13 residues. V was trimmed by 5 bases and J by 1 base, leaving 8 bases between them. Here the CDR3 DNA reads TGTGCCAGCAGTCCTCGACAGAACACTGAAGCTTTCTTT. The encoded protein is CASSPRQNTEAFF.

This clonotype was counted only a few times. V and J are TRBV6-2 or TRBV6-3 and TRBJ2-6; D call uncertain. Germline V gene data show CDR1 as MNHEY and CDR2 as SVGEGT. Trimming shortened V by 0 bases and J by 3 bases, and 9 bases separated the two germline ends. The CDR3 runs 16 residues. In nucleotides, the CDR3 is TGTGCCAGCAGTTACTCGACGGGTTATGGGGCCAACGTCCTGACTTTC. Translating it yields CASSYSTGYGANVLTF.

This clonotype was seen a handful of times. The chain employs TRBV20-1 and TRBJ1-5, with 8 bases that match TRBD1. V lost 5 bases, J lost 6 bases, and 9 bases stayed unmatched. The CDR3 extends over 14 amino acids. From germline, CDR1 is DFQATT and CDR2 SNEGSKA (reference sequence). CDR3 nucleotides: TGCAGTGCTCCCACTGGACAGGGTGGTCAGCCCCAGCATTTT. Its translation is CSAPTGQGGQPQHF.

This clonotype came up a few times. J is TRBJ1-6 and V is TRBV30; D remains unclear. Trimming removed 1 base at V and 15 bases at J, with 16 bases between. The CDR3 extends over 13 amino acids. The germline V gene has CDR1 GTSNPN and CDR2 SVGIG (reference sequence). As DNA, the CDR3 is TGTGCCTGGAGTGGGCAGACCGTGAAAGTCCTCCACTTT. Encoded protein: CAWSGQTVKVLHF. The whole variable domain, remainder taken from reference TRBV30 and TRBJ1-6, is SQTIHQWPATLVQPVGSPLSLECTVEGTSNPNLYWYRQAAGRGLQLLFYSVGIGQISSEVPQNLSASRPQDRQFILSSKKLLLSDSGFYLCAWSGQTVKVLHFGNGTRLTVT.

The chain uses TRBV3-1 and TRBJ2-5; no clear D. Germline lookup yields CDR1 LGHDT and CDR2 YNNKEL (reference sequence). Trimming took 4 bases from V and 8 from J, leaving 11 bases between them. The CDR3 loop spans 12 amino acids. The CDR3 DNA sequence: TGTGCCAGCAGCCGTCGTTTGGATACCCAGTACTTC. Residues: CASSRRLDTQYF.

This clonotype has at least ten counts. Its ends do not fully match the called genes, so a read error is possible. The CDR3 DNA sequence: TGTGCCAGCAGCTTAGTCGGCAGTTACGAGCAGTACTTC. Its translation is CASSLVGSYEQYF. This sequence joins TRBV5-1 and TRBJ2-7; no firm D call. Germline V gives CDR1 SGHRS, CDR2 YFSETQ. The CDR3 has 13 residues.

This clonotype has more than one count but fewer than ten. The chain combines TRBV12-3 or TRBV12-4 with TRBJ2-5, with 14 bases matching TRBD2. V was clipped by 2 bases and J by 3 bases; unmatched bases: 11. This CDR3 region has 19 residues. The CDR3 bases are TGTGCCAGCAGTTTAAGGTTTGCGGGACTAGCGGGAGCCGAAGAGACCCAGTACTTC. The encoded protein is CASSLRFAGLAGAEETQYF.